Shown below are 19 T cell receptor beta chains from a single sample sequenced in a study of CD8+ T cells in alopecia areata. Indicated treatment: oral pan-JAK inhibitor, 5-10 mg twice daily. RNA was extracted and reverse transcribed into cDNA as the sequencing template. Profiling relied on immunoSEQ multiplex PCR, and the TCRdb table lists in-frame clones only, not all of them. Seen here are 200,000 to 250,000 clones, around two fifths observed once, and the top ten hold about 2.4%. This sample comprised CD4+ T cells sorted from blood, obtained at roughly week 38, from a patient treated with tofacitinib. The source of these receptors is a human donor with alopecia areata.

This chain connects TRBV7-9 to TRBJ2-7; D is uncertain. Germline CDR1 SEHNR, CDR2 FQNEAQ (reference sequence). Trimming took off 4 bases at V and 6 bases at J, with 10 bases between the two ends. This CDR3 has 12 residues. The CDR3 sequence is CASSSRPLEQYF. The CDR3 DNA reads TGTGCCAGCAGCTCCCGCCCCCTCGAGCAGTACTTC.

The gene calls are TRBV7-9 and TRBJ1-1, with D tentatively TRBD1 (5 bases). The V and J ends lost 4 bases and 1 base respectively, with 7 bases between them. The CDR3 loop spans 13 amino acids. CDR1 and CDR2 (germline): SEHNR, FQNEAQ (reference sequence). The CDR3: CASSYQGNTEAFF. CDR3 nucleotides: TGTGCCAGCAGCTATCAGGGGAACACTGAAGCTTTCTTT.

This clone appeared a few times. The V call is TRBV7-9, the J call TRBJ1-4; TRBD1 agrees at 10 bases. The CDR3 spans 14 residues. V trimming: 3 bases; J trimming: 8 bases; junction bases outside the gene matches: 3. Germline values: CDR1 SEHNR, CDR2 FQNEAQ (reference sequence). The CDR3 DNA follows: TGTGCCAGCAGCTTCGGACAGGGGGTGGAAAAACTGTTTTTT. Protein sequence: CASSFGQGVEKLFF.

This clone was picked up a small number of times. This chain's CDR3 is CASSFYELTGELFF. The CDR3 nucleotides read TGTGCCAGCAGCTTTTACGAATTGACCGGGGAGCTGTTTTTT. J is TRBJ2-2 and V is TRBV5-6; no clear D. CDR3 length equals 14 residues. The V end lost 2 bases, the J end lost 5 bases, and 10 bases lay between the germline ends. Germline V gene lookup returns CDR1 SGHDT and CDR2 YYEEEE. The full variable domain, with the rest looked up from reference TRBV5-6 and TRBJ2-2, is DAGVTQSPTHLIKTRGQQVTLRCSPKSGHDTVSWYQQALGQGPQFIFQYYEEEERQRGNFPDRFSGHQFPNYSSELNVNALLLGDSALYLCASSFYELTGELFFGEGSRLTVL.

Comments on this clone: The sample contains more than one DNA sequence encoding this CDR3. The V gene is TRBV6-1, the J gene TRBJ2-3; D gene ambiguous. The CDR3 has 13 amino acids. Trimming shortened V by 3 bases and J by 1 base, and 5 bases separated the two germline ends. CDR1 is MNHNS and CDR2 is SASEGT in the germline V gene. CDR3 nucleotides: TGTGCCAGCAGTGAGCCCGGCACAGATACGCAGTATTTT. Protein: CASSEPGTDTQYF.

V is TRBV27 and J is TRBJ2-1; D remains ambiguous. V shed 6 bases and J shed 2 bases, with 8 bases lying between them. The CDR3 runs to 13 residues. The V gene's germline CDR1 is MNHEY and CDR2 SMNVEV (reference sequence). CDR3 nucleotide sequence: TGTGCCAGCAGGAACACTACCTACAATGAGCAGTTCTTC. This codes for CASRNTTYNEQFF.

The CDR3 DNA is TGCAGCGTTCGTGTAGGGGGGGTGTCCAATGAAAAACTGTTTTTT. It encodes CSVRVGGVSNEKLFF. The chain links TRBV29-1 to TRBJ1-4; TRBD1 is a possible D gene (6 bases). V was clipped by 5 bases and J by 5 bases, with 18 bases between them. The length of the CDR3 is 15 residues. The germline V gene encodes CDR1 SQVTM and CDR2 ANQGSEA.

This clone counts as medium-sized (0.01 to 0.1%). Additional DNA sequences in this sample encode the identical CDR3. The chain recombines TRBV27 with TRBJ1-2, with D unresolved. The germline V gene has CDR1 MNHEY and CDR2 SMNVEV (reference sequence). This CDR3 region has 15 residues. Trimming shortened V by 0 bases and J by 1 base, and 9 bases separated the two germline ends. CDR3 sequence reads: CASSLSPRLNYGYTF. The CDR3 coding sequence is TGTGCCAGCAGTTTATCGCCCCGACTTAACTATGGCTACACCTTC.

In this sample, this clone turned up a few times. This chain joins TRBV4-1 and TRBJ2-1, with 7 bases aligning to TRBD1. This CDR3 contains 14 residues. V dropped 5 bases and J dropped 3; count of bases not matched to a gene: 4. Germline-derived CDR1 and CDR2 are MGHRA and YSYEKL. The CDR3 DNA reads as TGCGCCAGCAGCTTGGGACAGAACTACAATGAGCAGTTCTTC. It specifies CASSLGQNYNEQFF.

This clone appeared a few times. The CDR3 DNA reads TGTGCCTGGAGGAGTCCTGAAGCTTTCTTT. Its protein is CAWRSPEAFF. This sequence joins TRBV30 and TRBJ1-1; the D is unclear. The germline V gene encodes CDR1 GTSNPN and CDR2 SVGIG (reference sequence). The CDR3 is 10 amino acids. With 3 bases removed from V and 6 bases from J, the gap between germline ends came to 5 bases.

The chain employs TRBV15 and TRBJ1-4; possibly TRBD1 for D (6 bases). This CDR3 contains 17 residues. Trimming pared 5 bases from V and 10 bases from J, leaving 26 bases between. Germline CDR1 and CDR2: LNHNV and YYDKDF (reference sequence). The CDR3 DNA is TGTGCCACCAGCCCCGCGGGGGGGGCGGTAAATAGCGTAAAACTGTTTTTT. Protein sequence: CATSPAGGAVNSVKLFF.

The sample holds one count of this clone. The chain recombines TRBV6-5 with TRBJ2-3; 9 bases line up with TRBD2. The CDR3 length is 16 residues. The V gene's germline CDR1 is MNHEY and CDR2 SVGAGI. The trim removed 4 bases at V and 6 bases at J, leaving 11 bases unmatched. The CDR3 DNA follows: TGTGCCAGCAGTTCCTTAGCGGGGGCCGTCTGGGATACGCAGTATTTT. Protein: CASSSLAGAVWDTQYF.

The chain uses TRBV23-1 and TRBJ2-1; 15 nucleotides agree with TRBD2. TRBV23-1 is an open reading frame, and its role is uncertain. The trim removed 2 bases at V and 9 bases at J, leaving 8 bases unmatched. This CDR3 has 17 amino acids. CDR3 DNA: TGCGCCAGCAGTCAACCCGGACTAGCGGGAGGGCCTGGTGAGCAGTTCTTC. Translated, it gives CASSQPGLAGGPGEQFF.

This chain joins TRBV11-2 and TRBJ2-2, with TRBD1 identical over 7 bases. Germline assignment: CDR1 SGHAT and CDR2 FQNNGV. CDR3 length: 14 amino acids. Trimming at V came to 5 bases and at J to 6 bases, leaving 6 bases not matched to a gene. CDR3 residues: CASSRRQGSGELFF. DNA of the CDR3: TGTGCCAGCAGCCGAAGACAGGGTTCCGGGGAGCTGTTTTTT.

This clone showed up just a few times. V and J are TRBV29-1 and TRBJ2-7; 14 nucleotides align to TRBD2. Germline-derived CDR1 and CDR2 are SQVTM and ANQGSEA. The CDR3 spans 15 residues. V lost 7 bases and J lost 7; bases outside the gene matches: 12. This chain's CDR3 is CSAFLGTSGSREQYF. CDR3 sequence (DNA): TGCAGCGCGTTCCTTGGGACTAGCGGGAGCCGTGAGCAGTACTTC.

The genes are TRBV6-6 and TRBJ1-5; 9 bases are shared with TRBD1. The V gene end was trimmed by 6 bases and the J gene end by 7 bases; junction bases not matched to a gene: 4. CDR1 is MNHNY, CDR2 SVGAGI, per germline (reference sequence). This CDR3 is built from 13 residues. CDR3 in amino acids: CASRDTGGQPQHF. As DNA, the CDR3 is TGTGCCAGCAGAGATACAGGGGGCCAGCCCCAGCATTTT.

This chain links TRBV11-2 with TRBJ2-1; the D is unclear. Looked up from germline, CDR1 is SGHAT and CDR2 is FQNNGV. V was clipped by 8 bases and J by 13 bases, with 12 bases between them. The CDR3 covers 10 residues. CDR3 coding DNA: TGTGCCAGCTCCAACGGCCTCCAGTTCTTC. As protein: CASSNGLQFF.

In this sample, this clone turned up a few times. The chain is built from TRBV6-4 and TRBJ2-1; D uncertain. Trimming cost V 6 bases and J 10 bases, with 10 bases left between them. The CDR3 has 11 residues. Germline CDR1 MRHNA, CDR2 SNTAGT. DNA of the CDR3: TGTGCCAGCAGCCACCTAGGGGAGCAGTTCTTC. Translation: CASSHLGEQFF.

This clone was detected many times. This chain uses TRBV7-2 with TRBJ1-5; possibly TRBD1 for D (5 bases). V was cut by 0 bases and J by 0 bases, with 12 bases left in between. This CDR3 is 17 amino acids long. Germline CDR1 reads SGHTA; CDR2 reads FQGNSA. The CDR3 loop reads CASSLALTGGSNQPQHF. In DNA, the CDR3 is TGTGCCAGCAGCTTAGCGCTAACAGGAGGTAGCAATCAGCCCCAGCATTTT.